The sequence of this T cell receptor beta chain was determined in a study of shared clonotypes between healthy human individuals. The investigators split CD4+ cells into a CD45RA+ naive subset and a CD45RA-negative memory subset. TCRdb's table, derived via immunoSEQ multiplex PCR, lists solely in-frame clones and lacks some. The sample includes roughly 2.5 million clones, roughly nine tenths of them seen just once. The TCR was taken from a man younger than 30 in good health. Specimen: naive CD4+ T cells sorted from blood. Noted subset: CD45RA+ positively selected.

The CDR3 reads CASSSSTYEQYF. The CDR3 coding sequence is TGCGCCAGCAGCTCTTCGACGTACGAGCAGTACTTC. V usage is TRBV5-1 and J usage is TRBJ2-7; D is unclear. This CDR3 has 12 residues. The germline V gene encodes CDR1 SGHRS and CDR2 YFSETQ. Trimming took 3 bases from V and 4 from J, leaving 8 bases between them.